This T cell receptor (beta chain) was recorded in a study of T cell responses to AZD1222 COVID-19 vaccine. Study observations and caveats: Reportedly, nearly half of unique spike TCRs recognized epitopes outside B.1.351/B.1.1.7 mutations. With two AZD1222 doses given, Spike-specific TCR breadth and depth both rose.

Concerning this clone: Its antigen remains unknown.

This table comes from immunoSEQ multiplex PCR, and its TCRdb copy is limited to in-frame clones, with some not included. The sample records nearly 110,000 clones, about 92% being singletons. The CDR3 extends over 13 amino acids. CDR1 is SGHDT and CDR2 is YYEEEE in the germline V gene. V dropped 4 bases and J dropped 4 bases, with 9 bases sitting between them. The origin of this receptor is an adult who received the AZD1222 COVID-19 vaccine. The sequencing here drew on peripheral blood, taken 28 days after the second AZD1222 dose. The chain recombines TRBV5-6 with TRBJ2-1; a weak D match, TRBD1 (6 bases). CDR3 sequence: CASSRDRYNEQFF. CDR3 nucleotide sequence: TGTGCCAGCAGCCGTGACAGGTACAATGAGCAGTTCTTC.